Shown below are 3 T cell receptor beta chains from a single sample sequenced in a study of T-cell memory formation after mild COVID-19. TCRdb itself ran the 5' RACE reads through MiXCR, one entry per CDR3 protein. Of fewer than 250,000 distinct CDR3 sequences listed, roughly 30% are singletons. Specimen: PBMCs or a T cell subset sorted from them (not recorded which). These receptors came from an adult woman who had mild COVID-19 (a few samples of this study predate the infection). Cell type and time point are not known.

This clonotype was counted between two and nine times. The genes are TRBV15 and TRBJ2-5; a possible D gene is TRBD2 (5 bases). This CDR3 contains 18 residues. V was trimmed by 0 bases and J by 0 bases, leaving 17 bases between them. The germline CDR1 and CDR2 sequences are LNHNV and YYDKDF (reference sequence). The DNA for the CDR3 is TGTGCCACCAGCAGAGAGCCGAGTTGGTACGGGGACCAAGAGACCCAGTACTTC. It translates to CATSREPSWYGDQETQYF. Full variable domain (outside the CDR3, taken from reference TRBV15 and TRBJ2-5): DAMVIQNPRYQVTQFGKPVTLSCSQTLNHNVMYWYQQKSSQAPKLLFHYYDKDFNNEADTPDNFQSRRPNTSFCFLDIRSPGLGDTAMYLCATSREPSWYGDQETQYFGPGTRLLVL.

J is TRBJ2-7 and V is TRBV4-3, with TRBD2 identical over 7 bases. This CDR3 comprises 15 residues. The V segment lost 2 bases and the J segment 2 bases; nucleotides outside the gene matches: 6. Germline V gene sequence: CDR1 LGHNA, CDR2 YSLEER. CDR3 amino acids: CASSQFLADTYEQYF. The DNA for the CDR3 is TGCGCCAGCAGCCAATTTCTAGCGGACACCTACGAGCAGTACTTC.

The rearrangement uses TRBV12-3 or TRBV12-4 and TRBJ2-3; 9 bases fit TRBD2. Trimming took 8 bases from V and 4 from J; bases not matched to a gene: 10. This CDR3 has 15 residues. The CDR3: CASGPGGRAADTQYF. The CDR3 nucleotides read TGTGCCAGCGGTCCGGGCGGGAGGGCCGCAGATACGCAGTATTTT.